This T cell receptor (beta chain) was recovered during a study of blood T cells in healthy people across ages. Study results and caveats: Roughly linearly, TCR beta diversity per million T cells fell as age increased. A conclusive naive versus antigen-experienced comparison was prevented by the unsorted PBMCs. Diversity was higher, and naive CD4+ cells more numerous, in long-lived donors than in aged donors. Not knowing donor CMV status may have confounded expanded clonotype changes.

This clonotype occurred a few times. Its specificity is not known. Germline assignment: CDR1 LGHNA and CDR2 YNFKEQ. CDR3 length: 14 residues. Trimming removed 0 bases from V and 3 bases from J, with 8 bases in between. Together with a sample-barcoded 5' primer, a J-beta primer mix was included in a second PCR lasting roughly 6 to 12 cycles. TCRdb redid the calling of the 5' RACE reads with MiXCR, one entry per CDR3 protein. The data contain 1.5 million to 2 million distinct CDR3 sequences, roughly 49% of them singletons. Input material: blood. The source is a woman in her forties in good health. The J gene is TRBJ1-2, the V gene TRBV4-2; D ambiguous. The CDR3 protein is CASSQDMGYYGYTF. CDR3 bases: TGTGCCAGCAGCCAAGATATGGGTTACTATGGCTACACCTTC.